This TCR beta chain was sequenced in a study of prognosis after radiotherapy for stage I lung cancer. As for the study in general: In total, some 14 men and 6 women took part as patients, aged roughly 53 to 85 with a median of almost 75 years.

Trimming took 10 bases from V and 9 from J, leaving 31 bases between them. This CDR3 has 16 amino acids. Germline V gene sequence: CDR1 MNHGY, CDR2 SAAAGT. A note on this clonotype: Its matching antigen is unknown. This likely came from a read error, as a far larger clone is one base away.

Overall study findings and caveats: Samples before stereotactic body radiation therapy had more unique TCR clones (median about 9,700 versus 6,500). Any tumor specificity that the expanded TCR clones may have had was not determined.

There were around 6 milliliters of peripheral blood drawn at each of two time points. Two-round multiplex PCR on genomic DNA was the method by which TCR beta CDR3 was amplified. The first PCR round targeted every TRBV and TRBJ gene with specific primers. TCRdb called the multiplex PCR reads again in MiXCR, with one record for every CDR3 protein. The table includes about 59,000 distinct CDR3 sequences, less than 30% detected once. The sample consisted of PBMCs, taken before or after stereotactic body radiation therapy (not recorded which). This receptor was obtained from a donor over 45 with non-small cell lung cancer. The chain carries TRBV6-8 and TRBJ2-7; tentative D call: TRBD1 (6 bases). The CDR3 reads CATSPLGRGKPLGQYF. DNA for the CDR3: TGTGCCACCAGCCCCCTGGGCAGGGGAAAACCCCTTGGGCAGTACTTC.